The clone carrying this T cell receptor beta chain was detected only once. From the PCR reads, TCRdb called clonotypes with MiXCR, one entry per CDR3 protein. The sample gives just under 20,000 distinct CDR3 sequences, around 38% of which show up once; about 13% is in the top ten. This sample is part of a study of tumor-infiltrating lymphocytes in oesophageal squamous cell carcinoma. The germline V and J ends were trimmed by 0 bases and 4 bases, with 19 bases remaining between them. Germline loops: CDR1 SGHTA, CDR2 FQGNSA. There are 18 residues in the CDR3. The sample was normal esophageal tissue next to the tumor. The receptor was derived from a male donor with esophageal squamous cell carcinoma. This chain connects TRBV7-2 to TRBJ2-1, with D perhaps being TRBD1 or TRBD2 (6 bases each). This chain's CDR3 is CASSLAHRTRGPYNEQFF. Written as DNA, the CDR3 is TGTGCCAGCAGCTTAGCCCATAGGACACGGGGGCCTTACAATGAGCAGTTCTTC.